The following is a T cell receptor (beta chain) sequence with its context. Its target antigen remains unknown. Base quality data are lacking; no much larger clone is found one base away. The immunoSEQ Assay, a bias-controlled multiplex PCR, was used to amplify TCRbeta CDR3 regions from genomic DNA. In the authors' own workflow: The number of nucleated cells in each sample was estimated by amplification of reference gene primers within the assay. Sequence reads were collapsed and filtered to measure the absolute abundance of every unique TCRbeta CDR3 rearrangement. For each sample, productive Simpson clonality was calculated by taking the square root of Simpson's diversity index across productive rearrangements. TCRdb obtained this table from immuneACCESS and retained in-frame rearrangements with V and J assigned. These tables miss some clones; where compared with another copy, unresolved V genes account for less than half of the shortfall, and the remainder is unexplained. The DNA gave D and trimming, while V, J and clone size come from that table. This sample has 200,000 to 300,000 clones in its table, and approximately 84% of those were observed once. 1.5% to 2% of the sample is taken by the ten largest.

The collaborating institutions used their own protocols to collect whole blood in K2EDTA tubes. Collaborator samples were shipped for TCRbeta analysis as frozen whole blood, isolated PBMCs, or DNA extracted from either sample type. The data were taken from a study of blood T cell repertoires in COVID-19 (dated by TCRdb to 2020 to 2021). In terms of the full investigation: Samples from collaborators originated in the United States, Italy and Spain and spanned both the acute and convalescent phases of COVID-19. The material from the prospective study consisted of cDNA or gDNA derived from T cells, B-cell-depleted T cells, or PBMCs. Deeply sampled blood TCRbeta repertoires from subjects exposed to, actively infected with, or recovered from COVID-19 were included in the dataset. The repertoires were made available in a free public database intended to serve as a resource for research on the immune response to SARS-CoV-2. The samples were drawn from two sources: the first 160 participants of the ongoing ImmuneRACE study, and 950 to 1,500 subjects contributed by 6 global collaborators. The sample metadata nearly always contained a de-identified subject ID, COVID-19 status, age in years and sex. Where HLA class I and class II types were available, the types were taken from metadata supplied by the sample provider, not from assay-based typing. Results and caveats for the whole study, not just this receptor: Clinical and demographic metadata were provided uncurated, with the amount varying by source and participant.

V was cut back by 2 bases and J by 7 bases, leaving a gap of 8 bases between them. For CDR1 and CDR2, the germline V gene lists SNHLY and FYNNEI. The CDR3, cysteine through phenylalanine, is 12 amino acids long. This entry keeps only the CDR3 DNA: 36 bases, framed from base 1. This sequence was found in a woman over 75 with acute or convalescent COVID-19. The sample was peripheral blood. Recombination linked TRBV2 to TRBJ1-1; matching of 5 bases hints at TRBD1 as the D gene. The CDR3 reads as follows: CASSERGGEAFF. The DNA reads as follows: TGTGCCAGCAGTGAAAGGGGCGGTGAAGCTTTCTTT.